This TCR beta chain was observed in a study of shared clonotypes between healthy human individuals. A CD45RA+ naive subset and a CD45RA-negative memory subset were split from CD4+ cells. With 5 bases removed from V and 0 bases from J, the gap between germline ends came to 8 bases. CDR1 is MDHEN, CDR2 SYDVKM, per germline. The CDR3 has 14 residues. To note about this clone: Its antigen remains unknown.

Study outcomes and limitations: A small donor pool kept down the genetic and exposure-history diversity that was represented. Non-shared clonotypes had lower generation probabilities than those shared by all four donors.

It was around 190 ng DNA, about 30,000 T cell genomes, that sorted-subset replicate PCRs used. Clones were read by immunoSEQ multiplex PCR, and TCRdb kept only the in-frame ones, dropping some. The sample holds fewer than 1.6 million clones; 97% to 99% are singletons and the top ten take approximately 0.4%. Material: naive CD4+ T cells sorted from blood. This sample's subset: CD45RA+ positively selected. This chain connects TRBV28 to TRBJ2-1; D unclear. The receptor comes from a man between 25 and 39 years old in good health. The CDR3, as DNA: TGTGCCAGCAGTGACGGAGCCTCCTACAATGAGCAGTTCTTC. Amino acids: CASSDGASYNEQFF.